Below are 18 T cell receptor beta chains sequenced from a single sample in a study of Tregs in tolerant kidney transplant recipients. Mixed chimerism was transient after nonmyeloablative marrow transplants from related graft donors. Generated by immunoSEQ multiplex PCR, the TCRdb table keeps only in-frame clones and is missing some. Here the sample spans 50,000 to 65,000 clones, around 87% being singletons. Sequenced here: CD4+ T cells from blood (PBMCs), sampled 6 months after the transplant. Receptor source: a human patient who received a combined kidney and bone marrow transplant. Some T cells could come from the graft donor.

This clone came up once. The rearrangement joins TRBV7-3 to TRBJ2-7, with 7 bases lining up with TRBD2. The trim removed 1 base at V and 1 base at J, leaving 7 bases unmatched. Germline V gene data show CDR1 as SGHTA and CDR2 as FQGTGA. This CDR3 has 16 residues. The CDR3 loop reads CASSLSAAGVSYEQYF. The CDR3 bases are TGTGCCAGCAGCTTAAGTGCTGCGGGAGTGTCCTACGAGCAGTACTTC.

The V and J genes are TRBV4-2 and TRBJ2-1; D is possibly TRBD2 (6 bases). The germline CDR1 and CDR2 sequences are LGHNA and YNFKEQ. Trimming shortened V by 4 bases and J by 6 bases, and 16 bases separated the two germline ends. There are 15 residues in the CDR3. The CDR3 nucleotides are TGTGCCAGCAGCCTCCAGACTAGTTTTGGCAATGAGCAGTTCTTC. Translation: CASSLQTSFGNEQFF.

This clone has more than one count but fewer than ten. The chain uses TRBV19 and TRBJ1-4; the D is unclear. V lost 1 base, J lost 2 bases, and 11 bases lay in between. Germline CDR1 and CDR2: LNHDA and SQIVND (reference sequence). There are 16 residues in the CDR3. CDR3 sequence: CASSIGLSATNEKLFF. In nucleotides, the CDR3 is TGTGCCAGTAGTATAGGACTTTCGGCGACTAATGAAAAACTGTTTTTT.

The chain couples TRBV19 to TRBJ2-3, with D maybe TRBD1 (6 bases). This CDR3 is built from 13 residues. Germline V gene lookup returns CDR1 LNHDA and CDR2 SQIVND (reference sequence). Trimming cost V 7 bases and J 2 bases, with 10 bases left between them. CDR3 residues: CASNRASTDTQYF. Written as DNA, the CDR3 is TGTGCCAGTAACAGGGCCTCCACAGATACGCAGTATTTT.

The genes are TRBV7-2 and TRBJ1-5; D is perhaps TRBD1 (5 bases). The CDR3 sequence is 15 residues long. The germline gives CDR1 SGHTA, CDR2 FQGNSA. Trimming removed 1 base from V and 1 base from J, with 8 bases in between. CDR3 region: CASSLVTGSNQPQHF. CDR3 coding DNA: TGTGCCAGCAGCTTAGTAACAGGAAGCAATCAGCCCCAGCATTTT.

The rearrangement uses TRBV27 and TRBJ2-1; D is unclear. The CDR3 extends over 12 amino acids. The V gene lost 3 bases and the J gene lost 7 bases, with 7 bases spanning the gap. Germline V CDR1 and CDR2: MNHEY, SMNVEV (reference sequence). CDR3 region: CASSFGENEQFF. CDR3 DNA: TGTGCCAGCAGTTTTGGAGAGAATGAGCAGTTCTTC.

The V gene is TRBV11-3, the J gene TRBJ2-1, with D uncertain. CDR3 length: 17 amino acids. V dropped 2 bases and J dropped 0 bases, with 14 bases sitting between them. Germline V gene lookup returns CDR1 SGHNT and CDR2 YENEEA. The CDR3 sequence: CASSLWATSSSYNEQFF. CDR3 coding DNA: TGTGCCAGCAGCTTATGGGCTACCTCAAGCTCCTACAATGAGCAGTTCTTC.

The genes are TRBV7-2 and TRBJ2-2; a weak D match, TRBD1 (6 bases). Germline CDR1 reads SGHTA; CDR2 reads FQGNSA. The CDR3 totals 15 residues. V was pared by 2 bases and J by 5 bases, with 12 bases between. The CDR3 bases are TGTGCCAGCAGCTTATCCAACAGGGTTACCGGGGAGCTGTTTTTT. This encodes CASSLSNRVTGELFF.

The table lists this clone with a count of one. The CDR3: CASSQGLGDTDTQYF. The CDR3 DNA is TGCGCCAGCAGCCAGGGACTAGGAGATACAGATACGCAGTATTTT. The chain combines TRBV4-3 with TRBJ2-3, with 8 bases lining up with TRBD2. The V gene end was trimmed by 3 bases and the J gene end by 3 bases; junction bases not matched to a gene: 5. Germline CDR1 LGHNA, CDR2 YSLEER. The CDR3 contains 15 residues.

The gene calls are TRBV10-3 and TRBJ2-6; D may be TRBD1 (6 bases). V was clipped by 5 bases and J by 0 bases, with 17 bases between them. The CDR3 runs 18 residues. Germline-derived CDR1 and CDR2 are ENHRY and SYGVKD. The CDR3 DNA is TGTGCCATCAGTCAAACAACGGGACAAAGCTCTGGGGCCAACGTCCTGACTTTC. It specifies CAISQTTGQSSGANVLTF.

The V call is TRBV6-4, the J call TRBJ2-2, with 12 bases lining up with TRBD2. Germline CDR1 MRHNA, CDR2 SNTAGT. Losses at the gene ends were 6 bases for V and 8 bases for J; bases not matched to a gene: 4. The CDR3 consists of 14 residues. DNA of the CDR3: TGTGCCAGCAGAAGACTAGCGGGAGCAGGGGAGCTGTTTTTT. It is translated as CASRRLAGAGELFF.

The chain uses TRBV7-2 and TRBJ2-3; D might be TRBD1 (5 bases). V gave up 6 bases and J gave up 0 bases, with 13 bases separating them. Germline CDR1 is SGHTA and CDR2 is FQGNSA. The CDR3 has 15 residues. The CDR3 spells CASSLRQFSTDTQYF. In DNA form, the CDR3 reads TGTGCCAGCAGTTTAAGACAGTTTAGCACAGATACGCAGTATTTT.

This chain uses TRBV15 with TRBJ1-1, with TRBD1 identical over 9 bases. The germline CDR1 and CDR2 sequences are LNHNV and YYDKDF (reference sequence). V lost 2 bases to trimming and J lost 5 bases; unmatched junction nucleotides: 6. This CDR3 is 15 amino acids long. The CDR3 loop is CATSRLGTGSTEAFF. The CDR3 nucleotides are TGTGCCACCAGCAGACTCGGGACAGGGTCGACTGAAGCTTTCTTT.

This chain links TRBV2 with TRBJ2-7, with D possibly being TRBD1 (5 bases). CDR3 size: 15 residues. Per germline, CDR1 SNHLY and CDR2 FYNNEI. The V gene lost 6 bases and the J gene lost 7 bases, with 22 bases spanning the gap. CDR3 nucleotides: TGTGCCAGCAGCGGAAACGTGGGGCCGTCGATTGAGCAGTACTTC. Translated, it gives CASSGNVGPSIEQYF. Together with reference TRBV2 and TRBJ2-7, the CDR3 gives the full variable domain: EPEVTQTPSHQVTQMGQEVILRCVPISNHLYFYWYRQILGQKVEFLVSFYNNEISEKSEIFDDQFSVERPDGSNFTLKIRSTKLEDSAMYFCASSGNVGPSIEQYFGPGTRLTVT.

This chain links TRBV19 with TRBJ1-2, with D possibly TRBD1 on 6 matching bases. Deletions cut 2 bases from V and 2 bases from J, with 6 bases between. The germline CDR1 and CDR2 sequences are LNHDA and SQIVND (reference sequence). The length of the CDR3 is 13 residues. CDR3 protein: CASSIQGNYGYTF. The CDR3 DNA sequence: TGTGCCAGTAGTATACAGGGGAACTATGGCTACACCTTC.

This CDR3 is CASSLLDTSPLHF. CDR3 nucleotides: TGTGCCAGCAGCCTCCTGGACACTTCACCCCTCCACTTT. The chain carries TRBV7-9 and TRBJ1-6; possibly TRBD1 for D (5 bases). This CDR3 is built from 13 residues. V lost 5 bases and J 9 bases, leaving 11 bases between the germline ends. From germline, CDR1 is SEHNR and CDR2 FQNEAQ (reference sequence).

The chain links TRBV6-5 to TRBJ2-3; 7 bases align to TRBD1. Per the germline V gene, CDR1 is MNHEY and CDR2 is SVGAGI. The ends lost 9 bases at V and 2 bases at J; junction bases unmatched: 5. CDR3 length: 13 amino acids. The CDR3 nucleotides read TGTGCCAGTCGGGACAGAAACACAGATACGCAGTATTTT. Its translation is CASRDRNTDTQYF.

In this sample, this clone turned up once. The chain uses TRBV10-3 and TRBJ2-7; D possibly corresponds to TRBD1 (5 bases). Per the germline V gene, CDR1 is ENHRY and CDR2 is SYGVKD. This CDR3 has 14 amino acids. Between the trimmed V and J ends, which lost 7 bases and 3 bases, there was a span of 16 bases. CDR3 residues: CAITRTFRDYEQYF. DNA for the CDR3: TGTGCCATCACACGTACCTTCAGGGACTACGAGCAGTACTTC.